Listed below are T cell receptor beta chains from one sample, sequenced in a study of blood T cell repertoires in COVID-19. Sequenced by immunoSEQ multiplex PCR; TCRdb stores in-frame clones only, minus some. The table has some 43,000 clones, approximately 84% seen once. Sequencing was done on a sample of peripheral blood. The receptors derive from a man aged 45-60 years with active COVID-19. Each CDR3 is given with its conserved first and last residue. The D gene is left open where the match is weak. Clone size is shown for a subset of rows, as once, few, many or a class of expanded clone.

V gene	clone size	D gene	J gene	CDR3 DNA	CDR3 protein
TRBV28	.	TRBD1	TRBJ2-7	TGTGCCAGCAGTCCCCCGGACAGGGATTACGAGCAGTACTTC	CASSPPDRDYEQYF
TRBV9	once	.	TRBJ1-1	TGTGCCAGCAGCTCAACCCCGGGAGAACCGAACACTGAAGCTTTCTTT	CASSSTPGEPNTEAFF
TRBV27	.	.	TRBJ1-5	TGTGCCAGCAGTTTATTGGGGGGTGGGAATCAGCCCCAGCATTTT	CASSLLGGGNQPQHF
TRBV5-5	.	TRBD1	TRBJ1-3	TGTGCCAGCAGCCCTGGACAGGGACATTACACCATATATTTT	CASSPGQGHYTIYF
TRBV3-1/TRBV3-2	.	.	TRBJ2-3	TGTGCCAGCAGCCAAGTTAAAGGGGGGGGAAGGGGTTTAGATACGCAGTATTTT	CASSQVKGGGRGLDTQYF
TRBV5-8	.	.	TRBJ2-5	TGTGCCAGCACCCCTGGTCCCCTCCGGGGAGAGACCCAGTACTTC	CASTPGPLRGETQYF
TRBV28	.	.	TRBJ1-5	TGTGCCTCAACGGGCGGGATATACAATCAGCCCCAGCATTTT	CASTGGIYNQPQHF
TRBV5-1	.	.	TRBJ2-7	TGCGCCAGCAGCCCCCTCCCCTCTACAGGGTCCCTCTCCTACGAGCAGTACTTC	CASSPLPSTGSLSYEQYF
TRBV9	.	TRBD2	TRBJ2-7	TGTGCCAGCAGCGTCACTGGACTAGGCGAGCAGTACTTC	CASSVTGLGEQYF
TRBV6-6	.	TRBD2	TRBJ2-5	TGTGCCAGCACTTTCGGTAGCGGGGGGAGTGAAGAGACCCAGTACTTC	CASTFGSGGSEETQYF
TRBV18	.	.	TRBJ1-1	TGTGCCAGCTCACCGTTGGGGGGAGAGAACACTGAAGCTTTCTTT	CASSPLGGENTEAFF
TRBV28	once	.	TRBJ1-6	TGTGCCAGCAGACTAGAGTCCGCTTATAATTCACCCCTCCACTTT	CASRLESAYNSPLHF
TRBV6-2/TRBV6-3	.	TRBD1	TRBJ2-7	TGTGCCAGCAGTTACTCGACGGGACAGGGGGCGTACGAGCAGTACTTC	CASSYSTGQGAYEQYF
TRBV5-4	.	TRBD2	TRBJ2-3	TGTGCCAGCACCTCCGGGGGGGCCGCCGCAGATACGCAGTATTTT	CASTSGGAAADTQYF
TRBV9	few	.	TRBJ1-2	TGTGCCAGCAGTCCCCTCCTCACAGCTAACTATGGCTACACCTTC	CASSPLLTANYGYTF
TRBV5-6	.	.	TRBJ2-7	TGTGCCAGCAGCTTGTACGTCCCCTCTAACCGGGACGAGCAGTACTTC	CASSLYVPSNRDEQYF
TRBV19	.	.	TRBJ2-5	TGTGCCAGTAGTATAGGACTAAGAGAGACCCAGTACTTC	CASSIGLRETQYF
TRBV7-9	.	.	TRBJ2-1	TGTGCCAGCAGCTTATCCCGGACTGAGAAGCATGTGGGTGAGCAGTTCTTC	CASSLSRTEKHVGEQFF
TRBV6-6	.	.	TRBJ1-2	TGTGCCAGCAGTTACTCTTCCGGAGACTATGGCTACACCTTC	CASSYSSGDYGYTF
TRBV19	.	TRBD1	TRBJ2-1	TGTGCCAGTACCTCTACCCGGACAGGGCGCTACAATGAGCAGTTCTTC	CASTSTRTGRYNEQFF
TRBV7-9	.	.	TRBJ2-5	TGTGCCAGCAGCTTAGGAGCGGAGGGACAAGAGACCCAGTACTTC	CASSLGAEGQETQYF
TRBV11-3	.	TRBD1	TRBJ2-2	TGTGCCAGCAGCTCGCAGGGGGCGGTCACCGGGGAGCTGTTTTTT	CASSSQGAVTGELFF
TRBV10-3	.	.	TRBJ2-7	TGTGCCATCAGTGGGGGGACACTATCCTACGAGCAGTACTTC	CAISGGTLSYEQYF
TRBV28	once	.	TRBJ2-7	TGTGCCAGCAGTTTAACGGGGGTACGAAACGAGCAGTACTTC	CASSLTGVRNEQYF
TRBV5-1	.	TRBD1	TRBJ2-7	TGCGCCAGCAGCTTGGGGCGCGGGACAGGGGGTTACGAGCAGTACTTC	CASSLGRGTGGYEQYF
TRBV5-1	.	TRBD1	TRBJ1-5	TGCGCCAGCAGCTTACAGGGGCGAGATCAGCCCCAGCATTTT	CASSLQGRDQPQHF
TRBV5-4	.	.	TRBJ2-4	TGTGCCAGCAGCTTGGGAGGAGCCAAAAACATTCAGTACTTC	CASSLGGAKNIQYF